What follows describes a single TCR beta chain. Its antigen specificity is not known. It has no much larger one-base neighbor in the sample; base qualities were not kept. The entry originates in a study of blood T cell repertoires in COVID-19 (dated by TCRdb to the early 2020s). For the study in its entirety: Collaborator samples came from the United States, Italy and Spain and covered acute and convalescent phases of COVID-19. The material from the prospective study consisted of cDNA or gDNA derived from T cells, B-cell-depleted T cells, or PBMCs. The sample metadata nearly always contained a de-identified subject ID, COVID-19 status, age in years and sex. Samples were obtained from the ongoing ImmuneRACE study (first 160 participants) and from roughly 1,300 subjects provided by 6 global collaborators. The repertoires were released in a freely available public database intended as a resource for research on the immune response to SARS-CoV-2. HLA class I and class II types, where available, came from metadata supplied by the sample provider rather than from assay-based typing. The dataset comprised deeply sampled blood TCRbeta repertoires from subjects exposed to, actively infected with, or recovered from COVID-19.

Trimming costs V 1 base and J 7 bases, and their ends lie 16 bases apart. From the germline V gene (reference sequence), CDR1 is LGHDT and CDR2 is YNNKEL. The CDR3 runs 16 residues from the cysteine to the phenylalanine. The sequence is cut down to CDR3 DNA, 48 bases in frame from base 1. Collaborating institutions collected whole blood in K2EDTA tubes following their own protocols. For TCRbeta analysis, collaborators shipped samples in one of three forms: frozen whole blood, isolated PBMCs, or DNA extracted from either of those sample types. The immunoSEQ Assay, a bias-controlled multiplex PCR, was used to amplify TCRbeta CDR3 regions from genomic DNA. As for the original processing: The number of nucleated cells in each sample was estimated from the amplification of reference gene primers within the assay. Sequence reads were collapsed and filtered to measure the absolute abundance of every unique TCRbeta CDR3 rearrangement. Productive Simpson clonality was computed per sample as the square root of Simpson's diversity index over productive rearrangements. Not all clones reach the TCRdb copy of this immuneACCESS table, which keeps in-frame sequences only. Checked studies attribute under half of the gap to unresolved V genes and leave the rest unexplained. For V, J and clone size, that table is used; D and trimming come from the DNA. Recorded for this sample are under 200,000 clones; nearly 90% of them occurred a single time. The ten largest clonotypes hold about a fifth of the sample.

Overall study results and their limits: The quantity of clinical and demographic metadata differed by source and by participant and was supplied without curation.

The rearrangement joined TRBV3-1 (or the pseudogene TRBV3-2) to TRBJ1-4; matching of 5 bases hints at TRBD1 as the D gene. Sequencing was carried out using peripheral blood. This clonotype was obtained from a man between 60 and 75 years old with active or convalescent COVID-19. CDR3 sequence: CASSQAWGGGTEKLFF. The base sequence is TGTGCCAGCAGCCAAGCGTGGGGGGGAGGAACTGAAAAACTGTTTTTT.